The rows below give T cell receptor beta chains drawn from one sample of a study of shared clonotypes between healthy human individuals. Clones were read by immunoSEQ multiplex PCR, and TCRdb kept only the in-frame ones, dropping some. The sample holds around 1.4 million clones; about 98.5% are singletons and the top ten take 0.36%. Sequences were obtained from naive CD4+ T cells sorted from blood. These receptor sequences come from a man aged 25-45 years in good health. The CDR3 runs from the conserved cysteine through the conserved F or W. Fields, in order: V gene, J gene, clone size, CDR3 protein. A row's size may be missing; if present it is once, few, many or a size class.

V: TRBV9; J: TRBJ2-1; size: .; CDR3: CASSVDGRLAGGGSYNEQFF
V: TRBV27; J: TRBJ2-6; size: .; CDR3: CASSPTLWQGVAGANVLTF
V: TRBV28; J: TRBJ1-4; size: .; CDR3: CASRTHEKLFF
V: TRBV6-5; J: TRBJ1-5; size: .; CDR3: CASSGGQGRNQPQHF
V: TRBV5-1; J: TRBJ1-5; size: .; CDR3: CASSLGGSFGNQPQHF
V: TRBV6-5; J: TRBJ2-1; size: once; CDR3: CASSWNSGLGNEQFF
V: TRBV2; J: TRBJ1-5; size: .; CDR3: CASTIEGTGNQPQHF
V: TRBV7-6; J: TRBJ2-5; size: .; CDR3: CASSLAPGPLGETQYF
V: TRBV2; J: TRBJ2-2; size: .; CDR3: CASSQTGVSTGELFF
V: TRBV10-3; J: TRBJ1-5; size: .; CDR3: CAISDHRAGQPQHF
V: TRBV5-5; J: TRBJ2-7; size: .; CDR3: CASSPRRDTSYEQYF
V: TRBV29-1; J: TRBJ1-1; size: .; CDR3: CSVDMTLNTEAFF
V: TRBV25-1; J: TRBJ2-1; size: .; CDR3: CASSESPGTGAAYNEQFF
V: TRBV6-6; J: TRBJ2-1; size: .; CDR3: CASSSLAGVVNEQFF
V: TRBV18; J: TRBJ2-3; size: .; CDR3: CASSTTQGSTDTQYF
V: TRBV9; J: TRBJ2-7; size: .; CDR3: CASSGHGTLSYEQYF
V: TRBV18; J: TRBJ2-5; size: once; CDR3: CASSPFKETQYF
V: TRBV7-2; J: TRBJ2-3; size: .; CDR3: CASSLRRAIDTQYF
V: TRBV27; J: TRBJ2-7; size: once; CDR3: CASSLRESYEQYF
V: TRBV27; J: TRBJ1-5; size: .; CDR3: CASSLSLGLRQPQHF
V: TRBV6-1; J: TRBJ1-5; size: .; CDR3: CASSEDRTRNQPQHF
V: TRBV18; J: TRBJ1-2; size: .; CDR3: CASSPGQVRANYGYTF
V: TRBV10-2; J: TRBJ2-1; size: .; CDR3: CASSSRKGYNEQFF
V: TRBV7-2; J: TRBJ2-1; size: .; CDR3: CASSLVFGASYNEQFF
V: TRBV5-6; J: TRBJ2-7; size: .; CDR3: CASSLKFGSLEEQYF
V: TRBV19; J: TRBJ2-7; size: .; CDR3: CAAQGPTYEQYF
V: TRBV7-9; J: TRBJ2-5; size: .; CDR3: CASSPGTSGETQYF
V: TRBV15; J: TRBJ2-6; size: .; CDR3: CATSRERGSGANVLTF
V: TRBV6-5; J: TRBJ1-5; size: .; CDR3: CASSNGQAHQPQHF
V: TRBV7-2; J: TRBJ2-7; size: once; CDR3: CASSLGRTGVYEQYF
V: TRBV6-4; J: TRBJ2-1; size: .; CDR3: CASSVSGEHNEQFF
V: TRBV6-5; J: TRBJ1-2; size: .; CDR3: CASSYSGRGGGYTF
V: TRBV30; J: TRBJ2-5; size: .; CDR3: CAWSVLAGGGKTQYF
V: TRBV5-1; J: TRBJ2-1; size: .; CDR3: CASSLGTEYNEQFF
V: TRBV29-1; J: TRBJ2-1; size: .; CDR3: CSVVEGLNNEQFF
V: TRBV5-1; J: TRBJ2-7; size: .; CDR3: CASSQTGEPYEQYF
V: TRBV5-1; J: TRBJ2-6; size: .; CDR3: CASSAGQSNSGANVLTF
V: TRBV29-1; J: TRBJ1-4; size: .; CDR3: CSVGAGAEKLFF
V: TRBV5-1; J: TRBJ2-3; size: .; CDR3: CASSLVLEADTQYF
V: TRBV30; J: TRBJ1-2; size: .; CDR3: CAGPSDGGYTF
V: TRBV6-5; J: TRBJ1-1; size: .; CDR3: CASRGATEAFF
V: TRBV6-4; J: TRBJ2-2; size: once; CDR3: CASRGTDTGELFF
V: TRBV30; J: TRBJ2-2; size: once; CDR3: CAGPVSGELFF
V: TRBV5-1; J: TRBJ2-7; size: .; CDR3: CASTPAAGASYEQYF
V: TRBV14; J: TRBJ2-2; size: .; CDR3: CASSRVIRGRAGELFF
V: TRBV2; J: TRBJ2-3; size: .; CDR3: CASSEVKRPSTDTQYF
V: TRBV29-1; J: TRBJ2-7; size: .; CDR3: CSVVSGNSYEQYF
V: TRBV7-9; J: TRBJ2-7; size: .; CDR3: CASSLVRGLAVPYEQYF
V: TRBV7-6; J: TRBJ2-7; size: .; CDR3: CASSLLASGSYEQYF